This T cell receptor beta chain was captured by sequencing in a study of tissue T cells after allogeneic stem cell transplantation. Study background: Pathologist H&E review favored samples with visible lymphocytes for sequencing among multiple samples.

From germline, CDR1 is KGHSH and CDR2 LQKENI. The V gene lost 3 bases and the J gene lost 6 bases, with 14 bases spanning the gap. The CDR3 loop spans 14 amino acids. On this clone itself: The antigen remains undetermined.

The table came from immunoSEQ multiplex PCR; TCRdb's copy has only in-frame clones and leaves some out. The sample has just over 9,500 clones; about three fifths are singletons. Study observations and caveats: Blood and spleen captured only part of the tissue TCR repertoire.

V gene TRBV18 combines with J gene TRBJ2-5; D ambiguous. The material was tissue from the ileum, obtained at autopsy. The clonotype was recovered from a woman between 18 and 50 years old with breast cancer. For the CDR3, the DNA is TGTGCCAGCTCACCCCCCGTTTTTGGGCAGACCCAGTACTTC. The encoded protein is CASSPPVFGQTQYF.